This T cell receptor (beta chain) was sequenced during a study of ipilimumab plus nivolumab after autologous stem cell transplantation. The method was immunoSEQ multiplex PCR; TCRdb's version includes in-frame clones alone and lacks a portion of them. The sample carries about 15,000 clones, around four fifths recorded once. With 8 bases removed from V and 2 bases from J, the gap between germline ends came to 10 bases. The germline gives CDR1 KGHSH, CDR2 LQKENI. This CDR3 comprises 12 residues. The receptor comes from a male donor with diffuse large B-cell lymphoma. The sequenced sample was PBMCs, obtained in a trial of ipilimumab plus nivolumab as post-transplant consolidation. The chain employs TRBV18 and TRBJ2-7; D uncertain. CDR3 sequence reads: CASTRGTYEQYF. DNA for the CDR3: TGTGCCAGCACGCGAGGCACCTACGAGCAGTACTTC.